This is a list of T cell receptor beta chains from one sample in a study of blood T cell repertoires in COVID-19. Only in-frame clones appear in the TCRdb table, and some are missing; sequencing was by immunoSEQ multiplex PCR. The sample yields 400,000 or so clones, roughly 91% seen once. What was sequenced was PBMCs or T cells enriched from blood (not recorded which). These receptors all stem from a man in his late teens or twenties who had recovered from COVID-19. CDR3s include the opening cysteine and the closing phenylalanine or tryptophan. The D gene is left open where the match is weak. Clone size is not always given. Where it is, it says once, few, many or a class for expanded clones.

J gene,D gene,V gene,clone size,CDR3 DNA,CDR3 protein
TRBJ1-3,NA,TRBV6-5,NA,TGTGCCAGCAGGGCAGGGCCCTCTGGAAACACCATATATTTT,CASRAGPSGNTIYF
TRBJ1-3,NA,TRBV5-4,NA,TGTGCCAGCAGCTTGGAATCGACACGCGGAAACACCATATATTTT,CASSLESTRGNTIYF
TRBJ1-6,NA,TRBV2,NA,TGTGCCAGCAGGAACAGGCAAGGATCACCCCTCCACTTT,CASRNRQGSPLHF
TRBJ2-7,NA,TRBV2,NA,TGTGCCGCCCGAGGCCAAAGGAACGAGCAGTACTTC,CAARGQRNEQYF
TRBJ2-1,TRBD2,TRBV14,NA,TGTGCCAGCAGCCAAGTTCTAGCGGGAGAAAAGTTCTTC,CASSQVLAGEKFF
TRBJ2-5,TRBD2,TRBV5-1,NA,TGCGCCAGCAGCCCCGGGGGCCGGGAGGGGCCAGAGACCCAGTACTTC,CASSPGGREGPETQYF
TRBJ2-5,NA,TRBV15,NA,TGTGCCGCCGGGAATAGCGGAAAAGAGACCCAGTACTTC,CAAGNSGKETQYF
TRBJ1-1,NA,TRBV20-1,NA,TGCAGTGCTAGTAGGGCGGGGATGAACACTGAAGCTTTCTTT,CSASRAGMNTEAFF
TRBJ2-3,TRBD2,TRBV2,NA,TGTGCCAGCAGGGCGGCTAGCGGGATCACAGATACGCAGTATTTT,CASRAASGITDTQYF
TRBJ1-3,TRBD1,TRBV9,NA,TGTGCCAGCAGCCCCCGACAGGGGACCGGAAACACCATATATTTT,CASSPRQGTGNTIYF
TRBJ1-2,NA,TRBV19,NA,TGTGCCAGTAGTAGGTCGGGGAACTATGGCTACACCTTC,CASSRSGNYGYTF
TRBJ2-3,TRBD2,TRBV12-5,NA,TGTGCTAGTGGTTGGACTAGCGGGAGTTGGGATACGCAGTATTTT,CASGWTSGSWDTQYF
TRBJ2-7,NA,TRBV13,NA,TGTGCCAGCAGCTTAACCGACCGGAGCTACGAGCAGTACTTC,CASSLTDRSYEQYF
TRBJ2-7,NA,TRBV5-4,NA,TGTGCCAGCAGCTTTCCCCAGGGGGAGCAGTACTTC,CASSFPQGEQYF
TRBJ2-2,TRBD1,TRBV6-4,NA,TGTGCCAGCAGTCCTCCGATCGACAGGGATGCCGGGGAGCTGTTTTTT,CASSPPIDRDAGELFF
TRBJ1-1,NA,TRBV19,NA,TGTGCCAGTAGTATAGGAGGGGGCACTGAAGCTTTCTTT,CASSIGGGTEAFF
TRBJ1-2,NA,TRBV2,NA,TGTGCCAGCAGTGAGAGGAAAGGGGGTCTTACCTATGGCTACACCTTC,CASSERKGGLTYGYTF
TRBJ2-7,NA,TRBV3-1/TRBV3-2,NA,TGTGCCAGCAGCCAAGCTAGTATCTCCTACGAGCAGTACTTC,CASSQASISYEQYF
TRBJ1-1,NA,TRBV7-3,NA,TGTGCCAGCAGCAGGCTGGAGGGATCCACTGAAGCTTTCTTT,CASSRLEGSTEAFF
TRBJ2-5,TRBD2,TRBV2,NA,TGTGCCAGCAGGAGGACTAGCGCCCAAGAGACCCAGTACTTC,CASRRTSAQETQYF
TRBJ2-1,TRBD1,TRBV11-2,NA,TGTGCCAGCAGCTGGGGACAGGGCTCCTACAATGAGCAGTTCTTC,CASSWGQGSYNEQFF
TRBJ1-6,TRBD1,TRBV5-1,NA,TGCGCCAGCAGCTCCCGGGACAGCTATAATTCACCCCTCCACTTT,CASSSRDSYNSPLHF
TRBJ2-7,TRBD1,TRBV7-8,NA,TGTGCCAGCAACCATGGACAGGGGGATTCCTACGAGCAGTACTTC,CASNHGQGDSYEQYF
TRBJ2-3,TRBD2,TRBV14,few,TGTGCCAGCAGCCTGACTAGCGGGAGGACGGATACGCAGTATTTT,CASSLTSGRTDTQYF
TRBJ2-5,NA,TRBV28,NA,TGTGCCAGCAGTTTCGGGCAGGGGCGAGAGACCCAGTACTTC,CASSFGQGRETQYF
TRBJ1-2,NA,TRBV7-9,NA,TGTGCCAGCAGTCCGTGGGACAAACTCTATGGCTACACCTTC,CASSPWDKLYGYTF
TRBJ1-5,NA,TRBV6-1,NA,TGTGCCAGCAGTGTCCGGGTCTTCGCGGATCAGCCCCAGCATTTT,CASSVRVFADQPQHF
TRBJ1-5,NA,TRBV12-1,NA,TGTGCCAGCAGCCCCCCGGACAGGGGACCCGCGGGTCAGCCCCAGCATTTT,CASSPPDRGPAGQPQHF
TRBJ2-2,NA,TRBV9,once,TGTGCCAGCAGCGTAGCGGTCAAGGGGGAGCTGTTTTTT,CASSVAVKGELFF
TRBJ1-1,NA,TRBV10-3,NA,TGTGCCATCAGTGAGTCTCCCCTCACTGAAGCTTTCTTT,CAISESPLTEAFF
TRBJ1-5,TRBD1,TRBV2,few,TGTGCCAGCTCTGGACAGGGCCAGGGCAATCAGCCCCAGCATTTT,CASSGQGQGNQPQHF
TRBJ2-7,NA,TRBV10-3,NA,TGTGCCATCAGTGAAGCGGTTCCCGGCGAGCAGTACTTC,CAISEAVPGEQYF
TRBJ2-7,TRBD2,TRBV2,NA,TGTGCCAGCAGCCGAAGTGGGCTAGCGGAATACGAGCAGTACTTC,CASSRSGLAEYEQYF
TRBJ2-7,TRBD2,TRBV7-2,NA,TGTGCCAGCAGCACGCCCTCGGGACTAGCGGGAGCCTACGAGCAGTACTTC,CASSTPSGLAGAYEQYF
TRBJ2-1,TRBD2,TRBV29-1,NA,TGCAGCGTTGAAGATCTCGCGGGGGGGCCTGGTGAGCAGTTCTTC,CSVEDLAGGPGEQFF
TRBJ2-7,NA,TRBV27,NA,TGTGCCAGCAGTTTCTGGGCAGGGGCCTACGAGCAGTACTTC,CASSFWAGAYEQYF
TRBJ1-1,NA,TRBV11-1,NA,TGTGCCAGCAGCTTATCCCGGGAGGCGGGGAACACTGAAGCTTTCTTT,CASSLSREAGNTEAFF
TRBJ1-4,TRBD1,TRBV5-4,few,TGTGCCAGCAGCTCGGGACAGGGTGGTAATGAAAAACTGTTTTTT,CASSSGQGGNEKLFF
TRBJ2-3,NA,TRBV18,NA,TGTGCCAGCTCACCCCCGGGCGGGACTTCTACAGATACGCAGTATTTT,CASSPPGGTSTDTQYF
TRBJ1-1,NA,TRBV18,NA,TGTGCCAGCTCACCCACGGGGGTTCAGAACACTGAAGCTTTCTTT,CASSPTGVQNTEAFF
TRBJ2-7,NA,TRBV10-3,NA,TGTGCCATCAGGTTGGGGCCGTCCTACGAGCAGTACTTC,CAIRLGPSYEQYF
TRBJ1-1,NA,TRBV6-1,NA,TGTGCCAGCAGTGCTATTGTAGGGGGCACTGAAGCTTTCTTT,CASSAIVGGTEAFF
TRBJ1-1,TRBD1,TRBV5-1,NA,TGCGCCAGCAGCTACAGGACAGGAGCGAACACTGAAGCTTTCTTT,CASSYRTGANTEAFF
TRBJ2-5,TRBD2,TRBV3-1/TRBV3-2,NA,TGTGCCAGCAGTCTCCAAGCGGGAGTGGAGACCCAGTACTTC,CASSLQAGVETQYF
TRBJ2-7,TRBD2,TRBV30,NA,TGTGCAGTGGAAGAGCGGGAGGGCCCCCTCCTACACGAGCAGTACTTC,CAVEEREGPLLHEQYF
TRBJ2-7,NA,TRBV21-1,NA,TGTGCCAACCGAACCGGAACAGGTTGGGGCTACGAGCAGTACTTC,CANRTGTGWGYEQYF
TRBJ1-2,NA,TRBV28,NA,TGTGCCAGCAGTCCTTTGGACAAGAACTATGGCTACACCTTC,CASSPLDKNYGYTF
TRBJ2-6,TRBD2,TRBV5-4,few,TGTGCCAGCAGCCTTGGGACTAGCGGGCTATCTGGGGCCAACGTCCTGACTTTC,CASSLGTSGLSGANVLTF
TRBJ2-3,TRBD2,TRBV20-1,once,TGCAGTGCTAGTTCTCTAGCGGGAGGGGGAACAGATACGCAGTATTTT,CSASSLAGGGTDTQYF
TRBJ2-1,TRBD2,TRBV13,NA,TGTGCCAGCAGCTCCAATGGACTAGCGGGCCCGATTCACAATGAGCAGTTCTTC,CASSSNGLAGPIHNEQFF
TRBJ2-2,NA,TRBV19,NA,TGTGCCAGTCGGAGGGCGACCGGGGAGCTGTTTTTT,CASRRATGELFF
TRBJ2-3,TRBD1,TRBV27,NA,TGTGCCAGCAGTTCACAGGGGAATACGCAGTATTTT,CASSSQGNTQYF